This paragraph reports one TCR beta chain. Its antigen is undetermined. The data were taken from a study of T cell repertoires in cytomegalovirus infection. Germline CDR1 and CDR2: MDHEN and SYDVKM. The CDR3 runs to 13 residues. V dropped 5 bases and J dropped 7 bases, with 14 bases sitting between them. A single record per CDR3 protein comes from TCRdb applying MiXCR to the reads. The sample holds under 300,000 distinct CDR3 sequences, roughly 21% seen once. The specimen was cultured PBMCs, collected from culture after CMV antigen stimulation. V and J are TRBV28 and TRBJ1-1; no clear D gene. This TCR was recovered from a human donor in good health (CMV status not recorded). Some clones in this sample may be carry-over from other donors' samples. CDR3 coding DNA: TGTGCCAGCAGTCTGCCTGGCCTTGGTGAAGCTTTCTTT. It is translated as CASSLPGLGEAFF. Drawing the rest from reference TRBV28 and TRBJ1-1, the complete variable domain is DVKVTQSSRYLVKRTGEKVFLECVQDMDHENMFWYRQDPGLGLRLIYFSYDVKMKEKGDIPEGYSVSREKKERFSLILESASTNQTSMYLCASSLPGLGEAFFGQGTRLTVV.